Below, 19 T cell receptor beta chains from the same sample are listed, as sequenced in a study of T cell responses to AZD1222 COVID-19 vaccine (dated by TCRdb to 2020 to 2022). Library preparation was by the immunoSEQ multiplex PCR assay. In its TCRdb copy, this immuneACCESS table keeps in-frame sequences only and misses some clones. Where compared with another copy, unresolved V genes explain less than half of these, and the others have no known cause. The sample table records tens of thousands of clones; more than 65% of these occur just once. The top ten hold roughly 22% of the sample. The time point label, as the study defines it: baseline before first vaccination. In the paper's terms, the treatment or condition label means: meningococcal conjugate vaccine given as trial control. This specimen was peripheral blood, taken on day 0 of MenACWY control vaccination. The receptors were gathered from an adult in good health.

V usage is TRBV5-4 and J usage is TRBJ2-1; TRBD2 matches at 9 bases. V lost 4 bases, J lost 4 bases, and 9 bases stayed unmatched. The CDR3 is 16 amino acids. Germline loops: CDR1 SGHNT, CDR2 YYREEE (reference sequence). The CDR3 here is CASSQGGGRGYNEQFF. CDR3 DNA: TGTGCCAGCAGCCAGGGGGGCGGGAGGGGTTACAATGAGCAGTTCTTC.

The J gene is TRBJ2-1, the V gene TRBV2, with TRBD1 identical over 8 bases. CDR1 and CDR2 from the germline V gene are SNHLY and FYNNEI. There are 15 residues in the CDR3. The trim removed 7 bases at V and 9 bases at J, leaving 14 bases unmatched. This CDR3 reads CASKRAGGGLSEQFF. CDR3 nucleotides: TGTGCCAGCAAGAGGGCAGGGGGCGGATTGAGTGAGCAGTTCTTC.

This clone was seen only a few times. The chain links TRBV6-1 to TRBJ2-7, with 7 nucleotides matching TRBD1. The ends lost 0 bases at V and 4 bases at J; junction bases unmatched: 3. Germline assignment: CDR1 MNHNS and CDR2 SASEGT. The CDR3 is made up of 14 amino acids. The CDR3 loop reads CASSEAGGEYEQYV. The CDR3 DNA sequence: TGTGCCAGCAGTGAAGCAGGGGGCGAGTACGAGCAGTACGTC.

This clone turned up a few times. The V gene is TRBV4-1, the J gene TRBJ1-4, with D maybe TRBD1 (5 bases). Germline CDR1 and CDR2: MGHRA and YSYEKL. V was clipped by 1 base and J by 3 bases, with 12 bases between them. The length of the CDR3 is 16 residues. In DNA, the CDR3 is TGCGCCAGCAGCCAAGCCCAAGGGGCAGCTAATGAAAAACTGTTTTTT. Residues: CASSQAQGAANEKLFF.

This chain links TRBV11-2 with TRBJ1-6, with a weak D call TRBD1 (6 bases). V gave up 3 bases and J gave up 10 bases, with 10 bases separating them. Germline CDR1 reads SGHAT; CDR2 reads FQNNGV. The CDR3 is 13 amino acids. The CDR3 sequence is CASSLYRVSPLHF. The CDR3, as DNA: TGTGCCAGCAGCTTGTACAGGGTATCACCCCTCCACTTT.

The gene calls are TRBV7-9 and TRBJ1-4, with D possibly TRBD1 on 6 matching bases. CDR3 size: 15 residues. CDR1 is SEHNR, CDR2 FQNEAQ, per germline (reference sequence). With 2 bases removed from V and 6 bases from J, the gap between germline ends came to 13 bases. For the CDR3, the DNA is TGTGCCAGCAGCTTAAGGGGGACTGCTGATGAAAAACTGTTTTTT. As protein: CASSLRGTADEKLFF. Full variable domain (missing parts from reference TRBV7-9 and TRBJ1-4): DTGVSQNPRHKITKRGQNVTFRCDPISEHNRLYWYRQTLGQGPEFLTYFQNEAQLEKSRLLSDRFSAERPKGSFSTLEIQRTEQGDSAMYLCASSLRGTADEKLFFGSGTQLSVL.

V is TRBV7-8 and J is TRBJ1-5; D gene unclear. Deletions cut 5 bases from V and 3 bases from J, with 11 bases between. The CDR3 totals 14 residues. CDR1 and CDR2 from the germline V gene are SGHVS and FQNEAQ. The CDR3 coding sequence is TGTGCCAGCAGCCCCCGTCCGATCAATCAGCCCCAGCATTTT. This codes for CASSPRPINQPQHF.

The chain uses TRBV24-1 and TRBJ1-1; 7 bases are shared with TRBD1. Germline-derived CDR1 and CDR2 are KGHDR and SFDVKD. This CDR3 contains 15 residues. The junction had 7 bases not matched to a gene; V was cut back by 2 bases and J by 5 bases. In nucleotides, the CDR3 is TGTGCCACCAGTGATTCCGGGACAGCAGAAACTGAAGCTTTCTTT. As protein: CATSDSGTAETEAFF.

The rearrangement links TRBV30 to TRBJ2-7; D possibly corresponds to TRBD1 (6 bases). From germline, CDR1 is GTSNPN and CDR2 SVGIG (reference sequence). This CDR3 spans 11 amino acids. Trimming stripped 3 bases from V and 9 bases from J, with 12 bases between. The CDR3, as DNA: TGTGCCTGGAGGAGGGGGAATCGGCAGTACGTC. Its translation is CAWRRGNRQYV.

CDR3 coding DNA: TGTGCCAGCGGCGGGTTAGCGGGCGGAGGATCCGGGGAGCTGTTTTTT. Amino acids: CASGGLAGGGSGELFF. The V gene is TRBV2, the J gene TRBJ2-2; 7 nucleotides match TRBD2. Germline lookup yields CDR1 SNHLY and CDR2 FYNNEI. The CDR3 totals 16 residues. Trimming cost V 8 bases and J 6 bases; bases outside gene matches: 15.

This clone was detected only a few times. The chain combines TRBV19 with TRBJ1-1; D unclear. Germline values: CDR1 LNHDA, CDR2 SQIVND (reference sequence). With 4 bases removed from V and 1 base from J, the gap between germline ends came to 7 bases. The CDR3 sequence is 13 residues long. The CDR3 region is CASSTTPNTEAFF. CDR3 DNA: TGTGCCAGTAGTACCACACCGAACACTGAAGCTTTCTTT.

This clone was seen more than once but under ten times. The J gene is TRBJ1-6, the V gene TRBV5-1; the D gene is possibly TRBD1 (6 bases). The CDR3 is 14 amino acids. Germline loops: CDR1 SGHRS, CDR2 YFSETQ. V was cut by 9 bases and J by 8 bases, with 18 bases left in between. Here the CDR3 reads CATGEGSLDSPLHF. In nucleotides, the CDR3 is TGCGCCACAGGGGAGGGCAGTCTGGATTCACCCCTCCACTTT.

This chain connects TRBV12-3 or TRBV12-4 to TRBJ2-1, with D hard to call. The CDR3 has 13 residues. Deletions cut 7 bases from V and 11 bases from J, with 18 bases between. This chain's CDR3 is CASNLSPGTKQFF. The CDR3 DNA follows: TGTGCCAGCAACCTTAGCCCGGGTACTAAGCAGTTCTTC.

The chain joins TRBV6-1 to TRBJ2-7; D gene ambiguous. The CDR3 is made up of 14 amino acids. V was clipped by 2 bases and J by 3 bases, with 11 bases between them. Germline V gene data show CDR1 as MNHNS and CDR2 as SASEGT. Here the CDR3 reads CASSENNDNYEQYF. The CDR3 coding sequence is TGTGCCAGCAGTGAAAATAATGACAACTACGAGCAGTACTTC.

The chain joins TRBV11-2 to TRBJ2-3; weak D call: TRBD1 (6 bases). The CDR3 has 15 residues. Germline CDR1 is SGHAT and CDR2 is FQNNGV. Deletions cut 0 bases from V and 3 bases from J, with 10 bases between. CDR3 sequence reads: CASSLDGGLTDTQYF. In DNA form, the CDR3 reads TGTGCCAGCAGCTTAGATGGGGGCCTGACAGATACGCAGTATTTT.

This chain links TRBV10-3 with TRBJ1-6; TRBD1 matches 7 bases. The junction had 5 bases not matched to a gene; V was cut back by 5 bases and J by 7 bases. The length of the CDR3 is 14 residues. CDR1 is ENHRY, CDR2 SYGVKD, per germline. This CDR3 is CAISSTGSNSPLHF. The DNA of the CDR3 is TGTGCCATCAGTTCGACAGGGTCGAATTCACCCCTCCACTTT.

This chain links TRBV2 with TRBJ1-1, with D possibly TRBD1 on 5 matching bases. This CDR3 contains 13 residues. Trimming shortened V by 0 bases and J by 8 bases, and 10 bases separated the two germline ends. Per germline, CDR1 SNHLY and CDR2 FYNNEI. CDR3 amino acids: CASSEAGQLEAFF. The CDR3 DNA sequence: TGTGCCAGCAGTGAAGCGGGGCAGCTGGAAGCTTTCTTT.

The chain has TRBV28 and TRBJ2-2; 7 bases match TRBD2. Germline assignment: CDR1 MDHEN and CDR2 SYDVKM. The CDR3 is 15 amino acids. The V and J ends lost 2 bases and 7 bases, in that order; junction bases with no gene match: 7. The CDR3 bases are TGTGCCAGCAGTTTAAGCGGGAAGGTTATCGGGGAGCTGTTTTTT. It yields the protein CASSLSGKVIGELFF. The variable domain in full, completed from reference TRBV28 and TRBJ2-2, reads DVKVTQSSRYLVKRTGEKVFLECVQDMDHENMFWYRQDPGLGLRLIYFSYDVKMKEKGDIPEGYSVSREKKERFSLILESASTNQTSMYLCASSLSGKVIGELFFGEGSRLTVL.

In this sample, this clone turned up a few times. V gene TRBV19 combines with J gene TRBJ2-7; 7 nucleotides align to TRBD1. With 4 bases clipped from V and 2 bases from J, the junction kept 8 bases outside the gene matches. Germline CDR1 LNHDA, CDR2 SQIVND (reference sequence). This CDR3 region has 15 residues. This CDR3 is CASSNRDRPPYEQYF. CDR3 bases: TGTGCCAGTAGTAACCGGGACAGACCTCCCTACGAGCAGTACTTC.